A selection of T cell receptor beta chains follows, all from one sample in a study of shared clonotypes between healthy human individuals. Clones were read by immunoSEQ multiplex PCR, and TCRdb kept only the in-frame ones, dropping some. The table records under 1,100,000 clones, around four fifths of them present only once. The sequencing input was memory CD4+ T cells sorted from blood. These receptors originate from a man between 18 and 29 years old in good health. Each CDR3 is given with its conserved first and last residue. The order of the fields is clone size, V gene, D gene, J gene, CDR3 DNA, CDR3 protein. D genes are given only for firm matches. Clone sizes are given selectively: once, few, many, or a class where the clone is expanded.

.	TRBV18	TRBD1	TRBJ1-6	TGTGCCAGCTCACCATGGGACAGGGGAAAGGATTCACCCCTCCACTTT	CASSPWDRGKDSPLHF
.	TRBV19	TRBD1	TRBJ2-7	TGTGCCAGTAGTAACCCAGGGGGCGCCCCATACGAGCAGTACTTC	CASSNPGGAPYEQYF
.	TRBV7-7	TRBD1	TRBJ2-2	TGTGCTAGCAGCTTAGGACCAGGGGGCACCGGGGAGCTGTTTTTT	CASSLGPGGTGELFF
.	TRBV19	TRBD1	TRBJ2-7	TGTGCCAGTAGTTTGACAGGGGAAATCCACGAGCAGTACTTC	CASSLTGEIHEQYF
.	TRBV29-1	.	TRBJ2-7	TGCAGCGTTGTCCAGACCTACGAGCAGTACTTC	CSVVQTYEQYF
.	TRBV19	TRBD1	TRBJ1-4	TGTGCCAGTACCCCCCCGGGACAGCTGCTTAATGAAAAACTGTTTTTT	CASTPPGQLLNEKLFF
.	TRBV30	.	TRBJ1-3	TGTGCCTGGAGACAGAGCTCTGGAAACACCATATATTTT	CAWRQSSGNTIYF
few	TRBV5-1	TRBD2	TRBJ2-2	TGCGCCAGCAGCGAGACTAGCGGGGGGGCCGGGACCGGGGAGCTGTTTTTT	CASSETSGGAGTGELFF
.	TRBV2	.	TRBJ1-2	TGTGCCAGCAGGCGGACATTTTCCTATGGCTACACCTTC	CASRRTFSYGYTF
.	TRBV5-1	TRBD1	TRBJ1-4	TGCGCCAGCAGCCTGGCGGACAGGGGGGTTGAAAAACTGTTTTTT	CASSLADRGVEKLFF
.	TRBV5-4	.	TRBJ1-4	TGTGCCAGCAGCTTGTCAGCTACCCGGGGAGAAAAACTGTTTTTT	CASSLSATRGEKLFF
.	TRBV29-1	.	TRBJ1-2	TGCAGCGTTCGACAGGTCGAACGAGGCTATGGCTACACCTTC	CSVRQVERGYGYTF
.	TRBV7-6	TRBD2	TRBJ2-1	TGTGCCAGCGGGCTGAGCCGGGGGGGCAATGAGCAGTTCTTC	CASGLSRGGNEQFF
.	TRBV19	.	TRBJ1-1	TGTGCCAGTAGTAACGGAGGGGTGGGGAACACTGAAGCTTTCTTT	CASSNGGVGNTEAFF
.	TRBV5-1	.	TRBJ1-1	TGCGCCAGCAGCTTGGGTCTTGAAGCTTTCTTT	CASSLGLEAFF
once	TRBV5-1	TRBD1	TRBJ2-5	TGCGCCAGCAGCCCCGGGACAGGAATCGAGACCCAGTACTTC	CASSPGTGIETQYF
.	TRBV5-1	.	TRBJ1-1	TGCGCCAGCAGCTTGGCCCCCGGGGGGAACACTGAAGCTTTCTTT	CASSLAPGGNTEAFF
.	TRBV5-4	TRBD1	TRBJ2-3	TGTGCCAGCAGCGCGACAGGGGGCACAGATACGCAGTATTTT	CASSATGGTDTQYF
.	TRBV19	.	TRBJ2-3	TGTGCCAGTAGTATAGATCCGACTACAGATACGCAGTATTTT	CASSIDPTTDTQYF
.	TRBV29-1	.	TRBJ2-1	TGCAGCGTTGAAAGGGCAGGGGCTCGGGAGCAGTTCTTC	CSVERAGAREQFF
.	TRBV5-6	.	TRBJ1-2	TGTGCCAGCAGCTTGGGAGCTAACTATGGCTACACCTTC	CASSLGANYGYTF
.	TRBV7-8	TRBD1	TRBJ1-1	TGTGCCAGCAGCCTGACAGGGGTAGACGGCACTGAAGCTTTCTTT	CASSLTGVDGTEAFF
.	TRBV18	.	TRBJ2-1	TGTGCCAGCTCACCACCGGTAGCGCGGGGCTTAAAAAATGAGCAGTTCTTC	CASSPPVARGLKNEQFF
few	TRBV9	TRBD2	TRBJ2-1	TGTGCCAGCAGCCTAGCGGGAGGGGTTAGTCATGAGCAGTTCTTC	CASSLAGGVSHEQFF
.	TRBV6-6	TRBD2	TRBJ2-5	TGTGCCAGCAGCCATCATCTAGCGGGGGCACAAGAGACCCAGTACTTC	CASSHHLAGAQETQYF
once	TRBV18	TRBD1	TRBJ2-7	TGTGCCAGCTCACCTCAGGGGGTCGAGCAGTACTTC	CASSPQGVEQYF
once	TRBV7-6	.	TRBJ2-7	TGTGCCAGCAGCTTAGTCTACCGTTTAATTACCTACGAGCAGTACTTC	CASSLVYRLITYEQYF
.	TRBV30	.	TRBJ2-2	TGTGCCTGGAGGGGCAGGGCTGACGGGGAGCTGTTTTTT	CAWRGRADGELFF
.	TRBV10-3	TRBD2	TRBJ2-1	TGTGCCATCAGTGACTTGACTAGCGGGAGAAATGAGCAGTTCTTC	CAISDLTSGRNEQFF
.	TRBV2	TRBD1	TRBJ1-3	TGTGCCAGCAGTGGCATACAGGGGAATGGAAACACCATATATTTT	CASSGIQGNGNTIYF
.	TRBV9	.	TRBJ2-1	TGTGCCAGCAGCGTAGTCGGGACGGGAATAAACAATGAGCAGTTCTTC	CASSVVGTGINNEQFF
few	TRBV28	.	TRBJ2-7	TGTGCCAGCAGTTTATCGTTACCTAGACAGTACTTC	CASSLSLPRQYF
.	TRBV30	.	TRBJ2-7	TGTGCCTGGAGTCGACTAGTTTCCTACGAGCAGTACTTC	CAWSRLVSYEQYF
.	TRBV18	TRBD1	TRBJ1-2	TGTGCCAGCGCCTATGACAGGGATAATGGCTACACCTTC	CASAYDRDNGYTF
.	TRBV30	.	TRBJ1-6	TGTGCCTGGAGTGAGGATTTATATAATTCACCCCTCCACTTT	CAWSEDLYNSPLHF
.	TRBV4-2	.	TRBJ2-7	TGTGCCAGCAGCCCCTATCGGGGTGGGGAGCAGTACTTC	CASSPYRGGEQYF
.	TRBV4-2	.	TRBJ2-7	TGTGCCAGCAGCCCGGGCCCGGGAATGGGAGAGCAGTACTTC	CASSPGPGMGEQYF
many	TRBV30	.	TRBJ2-2	TGTGCCTGGAGTCCGACCCGGGAGCTGTTTTTT	CAWSPTRELFF
.	TRBV28	TRBD1	TRBJ2-1	TGTGCCAGCAGCCTCGACAGGGGGCGCGTCAGTGAGCAGTTCTTC	CASSLDRGRVSEQFF
.	TRBV6-1	TRBD1	TRBJ1-2	TGTGCCAGCATCTCAGGGGGCAAATATGGCTACACCTTC	CASISGGKYGYTF
few	TRBV5-1	TRBD1	TRBJ1-1	TGCGCCAGCAGCTACAGACAGGGACAGGGAGGCACTGAAGCTTTCTTT	CASSYRQGQGGTEAFF
once	TRBV5-1	.	TRBJ2-1	TGCGCCAGCACCCTAGGGGACTCCTACAATGAGCAGTTCTTC	CASTLGDSYNEQFF
.	TRBV5-1	.	TRBJ1-4	TGCGCCAGCAGCTTGGGGGACGGAACTAATGAAAAACTGTTTTTT	CASSLGDGTNEKLFF
.	TRBV19	TRBD2	TRBJ2-1	TGTGCCAGTAGTATCTTGGCGGGAGAAGGCTACAATGAGCAGTTCTTC	CASSILAGEGYNEQFF
.	TRBV5-1	.	TRBJ1-5	TGCGCCAGCAGCTTGGCCCCCGATCAGCCCCAGCATTTT	CASSLAPDQPQHF
.	TRBV30	TRBD2	TRBJ2-1	TGTGCCTGGAGTACCGGGACTAGCGGGATCCCGACCGACTACAATGAGCAGTTCTTC	CAWSTGTSGIPTDYNEQFF
few	TRBV28	TRBD2	TRBJ2-3	TGTGCCAGCAGTTTAGCTAGCGGGATGAGCACAGATACGCAGTATTTT	CASSLASGMSTDTQYF
.	TRBV19	TRBD1	TRBJ1-5	TGTGCCAGTACCCCCGGGACAGTTAGCAATCAGCCCCAGCATTTT	CASTPGTVSNQPQHF
.	TRBV5-4	.	TRBJ1-1	TGTGCCAGCAGCTTTGAAAACGGACGGAACACTGAAGCTTTCTTT	CASSFENGRNTEAFF
.	TRBV5-5	.	TRBJ2-3	TGTGCCAGCAGAAGAGCCGGGACCACCACAGATACGCAGTATTTT	CASRRAGTTTDTQYF